The 27 T cell receptor beta chains in this list originate from one sample, sequenced in a study of Ad26.COV2.S vaccination and SARS-CoV-2 variants. As to treatment: 15 to 20 received Ad26.COV2.S at low or high dose, single or two shots; roughly five received placebo; per-sample allocation not given. Samples were taken on day 63 after the first vaccine or placebo injection. The protocol was immunoSEQ multiplex PCR, while the TCRdb copy is restricted to in-frame clones and leaves out a portion. The table lists 290,000 or so clones, 80% to 90% of them singletons. Specimen: peripheral blood, collected in a trial of Ad26.COV2.S vaccine versus placebo. The receptors derive from a person aged 18 to 59 who received the Ad26.COV2.S COVID-19 vaccine or a placebo.

The chain combines TRBV29-1 with TRBJ2-3, with 8 bases fitting TRBD1. The CDR3 spans 15 residues. The germline gives CDR1 SQVTM, CDR2 ANQGSEA. J lost 3 bases, V lost 7 bases, and 12 bases had no gene match. CDR3 in amino acids: CSASGTQGATDTQYF. CDR3 coding DNA: TGCAGCGCTTCGGGAACCCAGGGGGCTACAGATACGCAGTATTTT.

The genes are TRBV12-3 or TRBV12-4 and TRBJ1-1, with TRBD1 matching over 11 bases. V lost 6 bases, J lost 4 bases, and 1 base stayed unmatched. This CDR3 spans 13 amino acids. The chain's CDR3 is CASRDRGLTEAFF. CDR3 DNA: TGTGCCAGCAGGGACAGGGGGCTCACTGAAGCTTTCTTT.

This chain links TRBV6-5 with TRBJ1-5; D not certain. V was pared by 5 bases and J by 1 base, with 3 bases between. The CDR3 consists of 12 residues. The germline V gene encodes CDR1 MNHEY and CDR2 SVGAGI. The CDR3 DNA sequence: TGTGCCAGCAGTACAAGCAATCAGCCCCAGCATTTT. Translated, it gives CASSTSNQPQHF.

The rearrangement joins TRBV27 to TRBJ1-2; no clear D gene. Trimming removed 6 bases from V and 2 bases from J, with 7 bases in between. CDR3 length: 12 residues. The germline V gene encodes CDR1 MNHEY and CDR2 SMNVEV (reference sequence). CDR3 sequence: CASSDLNYGYTF. The CDR3, as DNA: TGTGCCAGCAGCGATCTCAACTATGGCTACACCTTC.

V usage is TRBV30 and J usage is TRBJ1-2; 9 bases match TRBD1. V trimming: 2 bases; J trimming: 8 bases; junction bases outside the gene matches: 6. Looked up from germline, CDR1 is GTSNPN and CDR2 is SVGIG (reference sequence). This CDR3 has 13 residues. As DNA, the CDR3 is TGTGCCTGGAGTTCGGACAGGGGAGGCGGCTACACCTTC. Translating gives CAWSSDRGGGYTF. Complete variable domain (other parts from reference TRBV30 and TRBJ1-2): SQTIHQWPATLVQPVGSPLSLECTVEGTSNPNLYWYRQAAGRGLQLLFYSVGIGQISSEVPQNLSASRPQDRQFILSSKKLLLSDSGFYLCAWSSDRGGGYTFGSGTRLTVV.

The CDR3 nucleotides are TGCGCCAGCAGCTCTCTTGAAGCGGGGACATCCACAGATACGCAGTATTTT. Translating it yields CASSSLEAGTSTDTQYF. This chain connects TRBV5-1 to TRBJ2-3, with D possibly TRBD2 on 7 matching bases. The V end lost 3 bases, the J end lost 2 bases, and 19 bases lay between the germline ends. The CDR3 has 17 residues. Germline V gene lookup returns CDR1 SGHRS and CDR2 YFSETQ.

CDR3 in DNA: TGTGCCAGCAGCGTAGGCGTAGGGGCTGACGTGCAAGAGACCCAGTACTTC. Translation gives CASSVGVGADVQETQYF. This rearrangement joins TRBV9 to TRBJ2-5; possibly TRBD1 for D (5 bases). CDR1 is SGDLS and CDR2 is YYNGEE in the germline V gene. The V end was cut by 0 bases, the J end by 2 bases, with 17 bases between. The CDR3 has 17 amino acids.

The J gene is TRBJ2-4, the V gene TRBV15; D remains ambiguous. Germline values: CDR1 LNHNV, CDR2 YYDKDF (reference sequence). Trimming cost V 1 base and J 0 bases, with 7 bases left between them. The CDR3 is made up of 15 amino acids. CDR3 DNA sequence: TGTGCCACCAGCAGAGGTCGGCTAGCCAAAAACATTCAGTACTTC. It encodes CATSRGRLAKNIQYF.

This chain connects TRBV13 to TRBJ2-4, with 8 bases matching TRBD1. The CDR3 spans 15 residues. The V and J ends lost 3 bases and 1 base, in that order; junction bases with no gene match: 2. CDR1 and CDR2 (germline): PRHDT, FYEKMQ (reference sequence). CDR3 amino acids: CASSLTGEAKNIQYF. The DNA for the CDR3 is TGTGCCAGCAGCTTGACAGGGGAGGCCAAAAACATTCAGTACTTC.

This rearrangement joins TRBV14 to TRBJ2-7; 7 nucleotides match TRBD1. The CDR3 runs to 17 residues. Germline V gene sequence: CDR1 SGHDN, CDR2 FVKESK. The J segment lost 0 bases and the V segment lost 1 base, leaving 9 bases of the junction unmatched. CDR3 sequence reads: CASSQAFPGQTSYEQYF. The CDR3 DNA is TGTGCCAGCAGCCAAGCTTTTCCGGGACAGACCTCCTACGAGCAGTACTTC. The variable domain in full, with the rest retrieved from reference TRBV14 and TRBJ2-7, is EAGVTQFPSHSVIEKGQTVTLRCDPISGHDNLYWYRRVMGKEIKFLLHFVKESKQDESGMPNNRFLAERTGGTYSTLKVQPAELEDSGVYFCASSQAFPGQTSYEQYFGPGTRLTVT.

The gene calls are TRBV6-6 and TRBJ2-3; 8 nucleotides match TRBD2. Trimming cost V 6 bases and J 0 bases; bases outside gene matches: 5. CDR3 length: 15 residues. Per germline, CDR1 MNHNY and CDR2 SVGAGI (reference sequence). The CDR3 loop is CASSRPSGSTDTQYF. The CDR3 DNA sequence: TGTGCCAGCAGCCGTCCTAGCGGGAGCACAGATACGCAGTATTTT.

V is TRBV3-1 (or the pseudogene TRBV3-2) and J is TRBJ1-2, with D hard to call. This CDR3 comprises 14 residues. Trimming took off 1 base at V and 4 bases at J, with 10 bases between the two ends. CDR1 is LGHDT and CDR2 is YNNKEL in the germline V gene (reference sequence). The CDR3 DNA reads as TGTGCCAGCAGCCAAGTTGAAGGGCTCTATGGCTACACCTTC. Translating gives CASSQVEGLYGYTF.

The J gene is TRBJ1-4, the V gene TRBV2; no clear D gene. This CDR3 is built from 13 residues. V was clipped by 8 bases and J by 4 bases, with 11 bases between them. From germline, CDR1 is SNHLY and CDR2 FYNNEI. The CDR3 DNA follows: TGTGCCAGCGACCGCAGTTATAATGAAAAACTGTTTTTT. It encodes CASDRSYNEKLFF.

V gene TRBV10-3 combines with J gene TRBJ2-2; the D gene could be TRBD1 or TRBD2 (7 bases each). CDR3 length: 16 residues. Trimming stripped 6 bases from V and 3 bases from J, with 17 bases between. Per germline, CDR1 ENHRY and CDR2 SYGVKD. The CDR3 loop reads CAIRGPGGEDTGELFF. CDR3 in DNA: TGTGCCATCAGGGGCCCAGGGGGGGAAGACACCGGGGAGCTGTTTTTT.

In DNA, the CDR3 is TGTGCCAGCAGTTCGGCCAGGACCTACGAGCAGTACTTC. This translates into CASSSARTYEQYF. This sequence joins TRBV6-5 and TRBJ2-7; D uncertain. The CDR3 runs 13 residues. Germline values: CDR1 MNHEY, CDR2 SVGAGI. The V and J ends lost 4 bases and 2 bases respectively, with 9 bases between them.

The chain employs TRBV5-1 and TRBJ2-1; 7 bases fit TRBD1. Germline V gives CDR1 SGHRS, CDR2 YFSETQ. CDR3 size: 13 residues. Losses at the gene ends were 4 bases for V and 9 bases for J; bases not matched to a gene: 7. The CDR3 loop reads CASSPDRAGEQFF. DNA of the CDR3: TGCGCCAGCAGCCCCGACAGGGCAGGTGAGCAGTTCTTC.

The chain is built from TRBV6-1 and TRBJ2-3, with D perhaps matching TRBD2 (5 bases). V was trimmed by 2 bases and J by 1 base, leaving 10 bases between them. The CDR3 has 15 residues. Per germline, CDR1 MNHNS and CDR2 SASEGT. The CDR3 loop reads CASSELARGTDTQYF. DNA of the CDR3: TGTGCCAGCAGTGAACTAGCCCGAGGCACAGATACGCAGTATTTT.

This chain connects TRBV7-6 to TRBJ2-3, with TRBD1 matching 12 bases. The germline gives CDR1 SGHVS, CDR2 FNYEAQ. CDR3 length: 17 residues. J lost 6 bases, V lost 5 bases, and 12 bases had no gene match. The CDR3 nucleotides read TGTGCCAGCAGCGCCTCATTCGGGACAGGGGGCATTGATACGCAGTATTTT. Translated, it gives CASSASFGTGGIDTQYF.

This chain links TRBV4-2 with TRBJ2-2, with 9 bases lining up with TRBD2. Germline lookup yields CDR1 LGHNA and CDR2 YNFKEQ. The CDR3 totals 16 residues. With V trimmed by 4 bases and J by 6 bases, 9 bases remained unmatched. The CDR3 DNA sequence: TGTGCCAGCAGCCGACCCCAGCGGGGGGAGGCCGGGGAGCTGTTTTTT. It specifies CASSRPQRGEAGELFF.

The chain is built from TRBV30 and TRBJ2-5, with TRBD1 matching 7 bases. This CDR3 has 14 residues. J gave up 7 bases and V 3 bases, and 11 bases lay outside the gene matches. Germline V gene data show CDR1 as GTSNPN and CDR2 as SVGIG (reference sequence). CDR3 region: CAWSTGVGHVTQYF. The CDR3 DNA sequence: TGTGCCTGGAGCACAGGGGTTGGACATGTGACCCAGTACTTC.

The rearrangement uses TRBV7-2 and TRBJ2-7; TRBD1 agrees at 7 bases. V gave up 4 bases and J gave up 2 bases; unmatched junction bases: 5. This CDR3 has 14 amino acids. The germline gives CDR1 SGHTA, CDR2 FQGNSA. The CDR3: CASSSDQGAYEQYF. DNA of the CDR3: TGTGCCAGCAGCTCTGACCAGGGGGCCTACGAGCAGTACTTC.

The rearrangement joins TRBV28 to TRBJ1-6; D not certain. V shed 1 base and J shed 7 bases, with 8 bases lying between them. The CDR3 spans 14 residues. The germline gives CDR1 MDHEN, CDR2 SYDVKM. Here the CDR3 DNA reads TGTGCCAGCAGTTTATCCAGGCGGAATTCACCCCTCCACTTT. This codes for CASSLSRRNSPLHF.

Only one count was recorded for this clone. The V gene is TRBV7-2, the J gene TRBJ1-4; unclear D gene. This CDR3 contains 12 residues. From germline, CDR1 is SGHTA and CDR2 FQGNSA. V lost 2 bases, J lost 10 bases, and 8 bases lay in between. This chain's CDR3 is CASSLSGRKLFF. CDR3 nucleotide sequence: TGTGCCAGCAGCTTATCGGGGAGAAAACTGTTTTTT.

The rearrangement joins TRBV4-1 to TRBJ2-7; D perhaps matches TRBD2 (5 bases). Trimming cost V 3 bases and J 5 bases, with 14 bases left between them. The CDR3 has 14 amino acids. Looked up from germline, CDR1 is MGHRA and CDR2 is YSYEKL. Here the CDR3 DNA reads TGCGCCAGCAGCCAGCTAGCCTATTTCGACGAGCAGTACTTC. Its translation is CASSQLAYFDEQYF.

V gene TRBV19 combines with J gene TRBJ2-2; the D gene is possibly TRBD1 (5 bases). Trimming took 6 bases from V and 0 from J, leaving 11 bases between them. The germline gives CDR1 LNHDA, CDR2 SQIVND (reference sequence). There are 15 residues in the CDR3. The CDR3 nucleotides read TGTGCCAGTAGCCCACAGGCCTCGAACACCGGGGAGCTGTTTTTT. Its translation is CASSPQASNTGELFF. The variable domain in full, with the rest retrieved from reference TRBV19 and TRBJ2-2, is DGGITQSPKYLFRKEGQNVTLSCEQNLNHDAMYWYRQDPGQGLRLIYYSQIVNDFQKGDIAEGYSVSREKKESFPLTVTSAQKNPTAFYLCASSPQASNTGELFFGEGSRLTVL.

The rearrangement uses TRBV6-1 and TRBJ2-7; TRBD1 aligns across 7 bases. The CDR3 has 15 residues. The trim removed 2 bases at V and 1 base at J, leaving 5 bases unmatched. Germline CDR1 is MNHNS and CDR2 is SASEGT. CDR3: CASSESRQGSYEQYF. CDR3 bases: TGTGCCAGCAGTGAATCTAGACAGGGATCCTACGAGCAGTACTTC.

The rearrangement joins TRBV7-8 to TRBJ1-2; 8 nucleotides line up with TRBD1. The J segment lost 5 bases and the V segment lost 3 bases, leaving 11 bases of the junction unmatched. This CDR3 has 16 amino acids. Germline CDR1 reads SGHVS; CDR2 reads FQNEAQ. CDR3 nucleotide sequence: TGTGCCAGCAGCTTTAGAGAGGGCAGGGGGCTATATGGCTACACCTTC. Translated: CASSFREGRGLYGYTF. The full variable domain, completed using reference TRBV7-8 and TRBJ1-2, is GAGVSQSPRYKVAKRGQDVALRCDPISGHVSLFWYQQALGQGPEFLTYFQNEAQLDKSGLPSDRFFAERPEGSVSTLKIQRTQQEDSAVYLCASSFREGRGLYGYTFGSGTRLTVV.